Described below is a single T cell receptor beta chain sequence and its context. The junction shows a germline mismatch at one end, possibly a read error. This sample was taken from a study of tumor-infiltrating lymphocytes in primary liver carcinoma. Between about 17 and 34 mg of unsorted bulk tissue served as the source from which RNA and DNA were co-extracted. Enrolled patients were chronically infected with HBV and treatment-naive. Using a constant-region primer together with ProtoScript II reverse transcriptase, TCR beta cDNA was made from about 500 ng of total RNA. A slightly modified ARM-PCR protocol with three nested multiplex PCR rounds produced these TCR beta libraries. The first two PCR rounds used TRBV1-TRBV30 forward primers with a C-beta reverse primer, about 10 cycles each. A single record per CDR3 protein comes from TCRdb applying MiXCR to the multiplex PCR reads. The table records around 88,000 distinct CDR3 sequences, just under 70% of them present only once.

The CDR3 runs 12 residues. The germline gives CDR1 SGHAT, CDR2 FQNNGV. V and J are TRBV11-2 and TRBJ1-1; D is ambiguous. The sequenced sample was tumor-adjacent normal liver tissue. The clonotype originates from a man aged 35 to 55 with primary liver carcinoma and hepatitis B virus infection. CDR3 DNA sequence: TGTACCAGCAGCCTCGACACCGTCGAAGCTTTCTTT. Encoded protein: CTSSLDTVEAFF. The whole variable domain, remainder taken from reference TRBV11-2 and TRBJ1-1, is EAGVAQSPRYKIIEKRQSVAFWCNPISGHATLYWYQQILGQGPKLLIQFQNNGVVDDSQLPKDRFSAERLKGVDSTLKIQPAKLEDSAVYLCTSSLDTVEAFFGQGTRLTVV.